A selection of T cell receptor beta chains follows, all from one sample in a study of T cell responses to AZD1222 COVID-19 vaccine. Clones were read by immunoSEQ multiplex PCR, and TCRdb kept only the in-frame ones, dropping some. The sample includes about 140,000 clones, around 89% seen only once; the top ten take 2.5% to 3%. The sample consisted of peripheral blood, taken on day 0 of AZD1222 vaccination. Source of these receptors: an adult in good health. The CDR3 runs from the conserved cysteine through the conserved F or W. The D gene is left open where the match is weak. For some rows the clone size is stated as once, few or many, or as a class when expanded; others skip it.

d_gene	v_gene	j_gene	abundance	CDR3nt	CDR3aa
NA	TRBV30	TRBJ1-3	NA	TGTGCCTGGTCAGGAAACACCATATATTTT	CAWSGNTIYF
NA	TRBV30	TRBJ2-7	NA	TGTGCCTGGAGTGAAGGGCCATTGGAGCAGTACTTC	CAWSEGPLEQYF
NA	TRBV6-5	TRBJ1-4	NA	TGTGCCAGCAGTAGAGGCCTGAAGGGGGAAAAACTGTTTTTT	CASSRGLKGEKLFF
TRBD1	TRBV7-9	TRBJ1-2	NA	TGTGCCATAGTCGACAGGGACTATGGCTACACCTTC	CAIVDRDYGYTF
TRBD2	TRBV2	TRBJ2-3	NA	TGTGCCGGAGGGGAAGGCGGGGGGCCGGCAGATACGCAGTATTTT	CAGGEGGGPADTQYF
TRBD1	TRBV2	TRBJ2-7	NA	TGTGCCAGCACCGGACAGGGGAGCTCCTACGAGCAGTACTTC	CASTGQGSSYEQYF
NA	TRBV5-1	TRBJ1-1	NA	TGCGCCAGCAGCTCTGGAAGGGAGGGGAGGTTAGCTTTCTTT	CASSSGREGRLAFF
NA	TRBV7-2	TRBJ1-5	NA	TGTGCCAGCAGTCAAGGGGTTCTTAGCAATCAGCCCCAGCATTTT	CASSQGVLSNQPQHF
NA	TRBV5-1	TRBJ2-3	NA	TGCGCCAGCAGCTTGGCCGTCGTCAGGGGCACTAGCACAGATACGCAGTATTTT	CASSLAVVRGTSTDTQYF
NA	TRBV11-2	TRBJ2-2	NA	TGTGCCAGCAGCTTAACGGTCCCCGGGGAGCTGTTTTTT	CASSLTVPGELFF
NA	TRBV2	TRBJ1-1	NA	TGTGCCAGCAGTGAAGCGCTTCAGGGGAACACTGAAGCTTTCTTT	CASSEALQGNTEAFF
TRBD1	TRBV25-1	TRBJ1-2	NA	TGTGCCAGCAGTGATGGGACAGGCGTCCCTAACTATGGCTACACCTTC	CASSDGTGVPNYGYTF
NA	TRBV14	TRBJ2-1	NA	TGTGCCAGCAGCCAAAGCGTCTCCTACAATGAGCAGTTCTTC	CASSQSVSYNEQFF
NA	TRBV21-1	TRBJ1-1	NA	TGTGCCAGCAGCAAAGAAAGGGGGAAGGGTGGCACTGAAGCTTTCTTT	CASSKERGKGGTEAFF
NA	TRBV12-5	TRBJ1-5	NA	TGTGCTAGTGGTTTGAATATAGGTCAGCCCCAGCATTTT	CASGLNIGQPQHF
TRBD1	TRBV29-1	TRBJ2-7	NA	TGCAGCGCAAGGGGGCTACGCTCCTACGAGCAGTACTTC	CSARGLRSYEQYF
NA	TRBV25-1	TRBJ2-7	NA	TGTGCCAGCATGACGTCCGGAGGGGCAGGGGACGAGCAGTACTTC	CASMTSGGAGDEQYF
NA	TRBV7-2	TRBJ1-3	NA	TGTGCCAGCAGCTTGGGGGGCTCTGGAAACACCATATATTTT	CASSLGGSGNTIYF
TRBD2	TRBV9	TRBJ2-3	NA	TGTGCCAGCAGCGTAGGAGCGGGAAGCACAGATACGCAGTATTTT	CASSVGAGSTDTQYF
NA	TRBV5-1	TRBJ2-7	NA	TGCGCCAGCAGCCAGACAGGTGACTACGAGCAGTACTTC	CASSQTGDYEQYF
NA	TRBV7-2	TRBJ1-2	once	TGTGCCAGCAGCTTGTTTCTGGATAACTATGGCTACACCTTC	CASSLFLDNYGYTF
TRBD1	TRBV7-2	TRBJ2-2	few	TGTGCCAGCAATCCGGACAGGGCCACGAACACCGGGGAGCTGTTTTTT	CASNPDRATNTGELFF
TRBD1	TRBV4-2	TRBJ2-1	NA	TGTGCCAGCAGCCGAGCGACAGGGGCAAGCTCCTACAATGAGCAGTTCTTC	CASSRATGASSYNEQFF
NA	TRBV6-5	TRBJ2-2	NA	TGTGCCAGCAGGGACTATTTGGACACCGGGGAGCTGTTTTTT	CASRDYLDTGELFF
NA	TRBV19	TRBJ1-6	NA	TGTGCCAGTAGTATATTCGGGAGAAATTCACCCCTCCACTTT	CASSIFGRNSPLHF
NA	TRBV11-2	TRBJ2-2	NA	TGTGCCAGCAGCCCCTGGCGGGGAAACCTGAACACCGGGGAGCTGTTTTTT	CASSPWRGNLNTGELFF
NA	TRBV11-2	TRBJ1-2	NA	TGTGCCAGCAGCTTAGTCCTCCAGGTGGGCTACACCTTC	CASSLVLQVGYTF
NA	TRBV9	TRBJ2-2	NA	TGTGCCAGCAGCGTAGGTGGGCCCGGGGAGCTGTTTTTT	CASSVGGPGELFF
NA	TRBV10-2	TRBJ1-5	once	TGCGCCAGCAGTGAATGGGGGAATCAGCCCCAGCATTTT	CASSEWGNQPQHF
NA	TRBV7-2	TRBJ2-2	NA	TGTGCCAGCAGCTTAAGGGTTAGCGGTCTGAACACCGGGGAGCTGTTTTTT	CASSLRVSGLNTGELFF
NA	TRBV11-3	TRBJ1-1	NA	TGTGCCAGCAGCCCCAGCCAAATGAACACTGAAGCTTTCTTT	CASSPSQMNTEAFF
TRBD2	TRBV9	TRBJ2-3	NA	TGTGCCAGCAGCGCCCCGGGACTAGCGGGAGGGCGTGCAGATACGCAGTATTTT	CASSAPGLAGGRADTQYF
NA	TRBV3-1/TRBV3-2	TRBJ1-4	NA	TGTGCCAGCAGCCCATTTCGGGGGGTGGATGAAAAACTGTTTTTT	CASSPFRGVDEKLFF
TRBD1	TRBV19	TRBJ2-2	NA	TGTGCCAGCAGGGACAGTAACACCGGGGAGCTGTTTTTT	CASRDSNTGELFF
NA	TRBV19	TRBJ2-2	NA	TGTGCCAGTAGTATGAGGACCACCGGGGAGCTGTTTTTT	CASSMRTTGELFF
TRBD1	TRBV25-1	TRBJ2-7	NA	TGTGCCAGCAGTAGACAGGGTTACGAGCAGTACTTC	CASSRQGYEQYF
NA	TRBV30	TRBJ1-3	NA	TGTGCCTGGACCCCGACAGACCGTGGAAACACCATATATTTT	CAWTPTDRGNTIYF
NA	TRBV5-6	TRBJ2-5	NA	TGTGCCAGCAGTGGGGGAGGAGAGACCCAGTACTTC	CASSGGGETQYF
TRBD1	TRBV3-1/TRBV3-2	TRBJ1-4	NA	TGTGCCAGCAGCCCTTACAGGGGGCCCTTTGCAACTAATGAAAAACTGTTTTTT	CASSPYRGPFATNEKLFF
TRBD2	TRBV6-5	TRBJ2-5	NA	TGTGCCAGCAGTTACAGTGCGGGGGGGCCAGAGACCCAGTACTTC	CASSYSAGGPETQYF
TRBD2	TRBV7-2	TRBJ2-5	NA	TGTGCCAGCAGAAACCTAGCGGGTTTTGAAACCCAGTACTTC	CASRNLAGFETQYF
NA	TRBV30	TRBJ1-1	NA	TGTGCCTGGAGTGTAAGACGGAGGACTGAAGCTTTCTTT	CAWSVRRRTEAFF
NA	TRBV7-9	TRBJ1-2	many	TGTGCCAGCAGCTTTAGGGGGTACGAAGAGGGCTACACCTTC	CASSFRGYEEGYTF
NA	TRBV10-3	TRBJ1-1	NA	TGTGCCATCAGTGAGTCTGGACGTTGGAACACTGAAGCTTTCTTT	CAISESGRWNTEAFF
NA	TRBV20-1	TRBJ1-3	NA	TGCAGTGCTAGTAAGGGGACTGGAAACACCATATATTTT	CSASKGTGNTIYF
NA	TRBV28	TRBJ1-2	NA	TGTGCCAGCAGTGAAGTCAATGGCTACACCTTC	CASSEVNGYTF
NA	TRBV2	TRBJ1-6	NA	TGTGCCAGCAGTGATCAGGGAAACTATAATTCACCCCTCCACTTT	CASSDQGNYNSPLHF
NA	TRBV7-3	TRBJ1-3	NA	TGTGCCAGCAGCTCCCGGACAGCCCTTACTGGAAACACCATATATTTT	CASSSRTALTGNTIYF
TRBD2	TRBV3-1/TRBV3-2	TRBJ2-4	NA	TGTGCCAGCAGCCAGGGACTAGCGGGCCGCAGACTCCTAGCCAAAAACATTCAGTACTTC	CASSQGLAGRRLLAKNIQYF